Following are 16 T cell receptor beta chains from one sample sequenced in a study of cytomegalovirus exposure and HLA in healthy donors. The study ran its PCR with 60 Vbeta and 13 Jbeta primers. Data came from immunoSEQ multiplex PCR; TCRdb stores just in-frame clones and leaves some out. This repertoire shows under 110,000 clones, under 80% found once; its top ten account for 3.5% to 4%. Material: PBMCs. The source is a man in his 60s in good health and CMV-seronegative.

This chain connects TRBV5-1 to TRBJ2-3, with D possibly TRBD2 on 6 matching bases. V lost 4 bases and J lost 9, with 15 bases in between. Germline V gene data show CDR1 as SGHRS and CDR2 as YFSETQ. The CDR3 is 13 residues long. The CDR3 loop reads CASSLTSLETQYF. The CDR3 bases are TGCGCCAGCAGCCTAACTAGCTTAGAAACGCAGTATTTT.

The chain joins TRBV7-2 to TRBJ1-3, with 9 bases lining up with TRBD1. The V gene end was trimmed by 7 bases and the J gene end by 1 base; junction bases not matched to a gene: 14. The germline CDR1 and CDR2 sequences are SGHTA and FQGNSA. The CDR3 length is 18 residues. CDR3: CASTPAPGQGVSGNTIYF. The CDR3 DNA is TGTGCCAGCACCCCTGCCCCGGGACAGGGTGTATCTGGAAACACCATATATTTT.

The gene calls are TRBV7-8 and TRBJ2-7; D may be TRBD1 (6 bases). This CDR3 is 16 amino acids long. Looked up from germline, CDR1 is SGHVS and CDR2 is FQNEAQ. V shed 5 bases and J shed 4 bases, with 21 bases lying between them. CDR3 amino acids: CASSPPGVLRGYEQYV. CDR3 sequence (DNA): TGTGCCAGCAGCCCACCCGGCGTATTGAGGGGGTACGAGCAGTACGTC.

The chain joins TRBV6-6 to TRBJ1-1; 8 bases align to TRBD1. Germline values: CDR1 MNHNY, CDR2 SVGAGI (reference sequence). This CDR3 comprises 14 residues. J gave up 6 bases and V 8 bases, and 11 bases lay outside the gene matches. Here the CDR3 reads CASGDQGARAEAFF. In nucleotides, the CDR3 is TGTGCCAGCGGGGACCAGGGGGCGCGTGCTGAAGCTTTCTTT.

This chain links TRBV6-5 with TRBJ1-2, with D perhaps TRBD1 (6 bases). The CDR3 has 13 residues. Trimming cost V 5 bases and J 9 bases, with 16 bases left between them. The germline V gene encodes CDR1 MNHEY and CDR2 SVGAGI. The CDR3 loop is CASSPPRGKSYTF. CDR3 nucleotides: TGTGCCAGCAGTCCCCCCAGGGGTAAGAGCTACACCTTC.

CDR3 DNA sequence: TGTGCCAGCAGCGGCGGGACTTGGGGAGTGTCACCCCTCCACTTT. Its protein is CASSGGTWGVSPLHF. The J gene is TRBJ1-6, the V gene TRBV14, with D possibly being TRBD1 (5 bases). CDR1 and CDR2 (germline): SGHDN, FVKESK. CDR3 size: 15 residues. V lost 5 bases, J lost 10 bases, and 18 bases lay in between.

DNA for the CDR3: TGTGCCAGCAGCCCCCTGACAGACAAGAATGGCTACACCTTC. This translates into CASSPLTDKNGYTF. The chain joins TRBV7-9 to TRBJ1-2; tentative D call: TRBD1 (5 bases). The length of the CDR3 is 14 residues. V dropped 5 bases and J dropped 6 bases, with 16 bases sitting between them. CDR1 is SEHNR and CDR2 is FQNEAQ in the germline V gene (reference sequence). Based on the CDR3 plus reference TRBV7-9 and TRBJ1-2, the full variable domain is DTGVSQNPRHKITKRGQNVTFRCDPISEHNRLYWYRQTLGQGPEFLTYFQNEAQLEKSRLLSDRFSAERPKGSFSTLEIQRTEQGDSAMYLCASSPLTDKNGYTFGSGTRLTVV.

The V call is TRBV9, the J call TRBJ1-6, with 7 bases fitting TRBD1. Germline V gene sequence: CDR1 SGDLS, CDR2 YYNGEE. This CDR3 comprises 15 residues. J lost 8 bases, V lost 6 bases, and 11 bases had no gene match. This CDR3 is CASNTGATVDSPLHF. The CDR3 DNA is TGTGCCAGCAACACAGGGGCGACCGTGGATTCACCCCTCCACTTT.

This chain uses TRBV4-3 with TRBJ1-2, with D perhaps matching TRBD1 (6 bases). CDR1 LGHNA and CDR2 YSLEER come from the germline V gene. The CDR3 loop spans 15 amino acids. Trimming removed 1 base from V and 6 bases from J, with 15 bases in between. This CDR3 reads CASSQGRGGRDGYTF. CDR3 in DNA: TGCGCCAGCAGCCAAGGTCGAGGGGGTCGGGATGGCTACACCTTC.

The V call is TRBV5-1, the J call TRBJ2-2; 12 bases map to TRBD1. CDR1 and CDR2 (germline): SGHRS, YFSETQ. Unmatched junction bases numbered 7, after V lost 5 bases and J lost 5 bases. This CDR3 has 16 residues. DNA for the CDR3: TGCGCCAGCAGACGGGACAGGGGGCGAGTAACCGGGGAGCTGTTTTTT. Its translation: CASRRDRGRVTGELFF. The entire variable domain, with the rest obtained from reference TRBV5-1 and TRBJ2-2, is as follows: KAGVTQTPRYLIKTRGQQVTLSCSPISGHRSVSWYQQTPGQGLQFLFEYFSETQRNKGNFPGRFSGRQFSNSRSEMNVSTLELGDSALYLCASRRDRGRVTGELFFGEGSRLTVL.

This sequence joins TRBV4-1 and TRBJ2-6, with 7 bases aligning to TRBD1. The CDR3 extends over 17 amino acids. Germline V CDR1 and CDR2: MGHRA, YSYEKL. The V and J ends lost 4 bases and 0 bases, in that order; junction bases with no gene match: 6. Here the CDR3 DNA reads TGCGCCAGCAGCCGGGACAGTACCCTCTCTGGGGCCAACGTCCTGACTTTC. Its protein is CASSRDSTLSGANVLTF.

The CDR3 DNA sequence: TGCGCCAGCAGCCACCGACAGGTCGATGACACCATATATTTT. As protein: CASSHRQVDDTIYF. The chain links TRBV4-3 to TRBJ1-3; D might be TRBD1 (6 bases). CDR1 is LGHNA, CDR2 YSLEER, per germline. V was cut by 3 bases and J by 8 bases, with 14 bases left in between. This CDR3 spans 14 amino acids.

The chain carries TRBV6-5 and TRBJ1-6; D unclear. V was pared by 2 bases and J by 7 bases, with 9 bases between. This CDR3 contains 14 residues. CDR1 is MNHEY, CDR2 SVGAGI, per germline. CDR3 residues: CASSYVRGNSPLHF. CDR3 nucleotide sequence: TGTGCCAGCAGTTACGTACGAGGGAATTCACCCCTCCACTTT.

This chain links TRBV4-3 with TRBJ1-3; TRBD1 agrees at 9 bases. The CDR3 has 17 amino acids. The J segment lost 1 base and the V segment lost 1 base, leaving 5 bases of the junction unmatched. CDR1 LGHNA and CDR2 YSLEER come from the germline V gene. The CDR3, as DNA: TGCGCCAGCAGCCAAGTCTTGACAGGGGGGTCTGGAAACACCATATATTTT. As protein: CASSQVLTGGSGNTIYF.

The chain combines TRBV6-1 with TRBJ1-3, with 11 nucleotides matching TRBD1. Germline CDR1 and CDR2: MNHNS and SASEGT. V lost 2 bases and J lost 6; bases outside the gene matches: 6. The CDR3 totals 16 residues. The CDR3 bases are TGTGCCAGCAGTGAACCGGGACAGGGGGGGCTAAACACCATATATTTT. Protein sequence: CASSEPGQGGLNTIYF.

This clone was counted only a few times. DNA for the CDR3: TGCGCCAGCAGCCAAGAATCCCAGGGAAGCTCCTACGAGCAGTACTTC. Translation gives CASSQESQGSSYEQYF. The chain is built from TRBV4-1 and TRBJ2-7; a weak D match, TRBD1 (5 bases). Germline lookup yields CDR1 MGHRA and CDR2 YSYEKL. Trimming removed 0 bases from V and 0 bases from J, with 12 bases in between. This CDR3 comprises 16 residues.